This T cell receptor (beta chain) was sequenced during a study of blood T cell repertoires in COVID-19. This CDR3 is built from 13 residues. V shed 3 bases and J 8 bases; nucleotides not matched to a gene: 6. Produced via immunoSEQ multiplex PCR; TCRdb's table is partial and in-frame only. Of fewer than 250,000 clones in the sample, around 87% were seen once. Sequencing input: peripheral blood. This TCR came from a man aged 60 to 75 with acute or convalescent COVID-19. This sequence joins TRBV12-3 or TRBV12-4 and TRBJ1-1; TRBD1 matches at 7 bases. The CDR3 DNA reads TGTGCCAGCAGTTTGTACAGGGGCATGGAAGCTTTCTTT. Translated, it gives CASSLYRGMEAFF.